This T cell receptor beta chain was sequenced during a study of cytomegalovirus exposure and HLA in healthy donors. Overall study context: Later, an analysis reported that the approximately 120 validation repertoires had used the same platform as the approximately 720 first-cohort repertoires.

The study's findings and limits: Most TCR sequences were rare, but some public TCRs occurred in many donors.

CDR1 is SGHDT, CDR2 YYEEEE, per germline. The CDR3 extends over 14 amino acids. The V gene lost 1 base and the J gene lost 2 bases, with 7 bases spanning the gap. Of note for this clone: Its specificity is unknown.

Measured with immunoSEQ multiplex PCR; TCRdb has only the in-frame clones, and not every one. The sample records 55,000 to 65,000 clones, roughly 96% being singletons. The chain is built from TRBV5-6 and TRBJ2-1; no definite D call. The TCR was taken from a man aged 18 to 30 in good health and CMV-seronegative. The sample taken for sequencing was PBMCs. In DNA form, the CDR3 reads TGTGCCAGCAGCTTGTTGAGAGCCTACAATGAGCAGTTCTTC. Its translation: CASSLLRAYNEQFF.